These T cell receptor beta chains were read from a single sample in a study of blood T cell repertoires in COVID-19. TCRdb's table, derived via immunoSEQ multiplex PCR, lists solely in-frame clones and lacks some. The sample consists of a few hundred thousand clones, around 83% of them appearing once. The sequenced sample consisted of peripheral blood. These TCRs come from a woman aged 45-65 years with COVID-19, enrolled during active disease. CDR3s include the opening cysteine and the closing phenylalanine or tryptophan. The order of the fields is V gene, clone size, D gene, J gene, CDR3 protein, CDR3 DNA. A D gene is named only where the DNA matches it firmly. Clone sizes are given selectively: once, few, many, or a class where the clone is expanded.

TRBV3-1/TRBV3-2,once,.,TRBJ1-1,CASSPAGGTEAFF,TGTGCCAGCAGCCCGGCGGGGGGCACTGAAGCTTTCTTT
TRBV19,.,TRBD2,TRBJ2-1,CASSMFLAGESSYNEQFF,TGTGCCAGTAGTATGTTCCTAGCGGGGGAGAGCTCCTACAATGAGCAGTTCTTC
TRBV7-2,.,.,TRBJ2-7,CASSSLGGYEQYF,TGTGCCAGCAGCAGTTTAGGGGGCTACGAGCAGTACTTC
TRBV6-5,.,.,TRBJ1-2,CASSYSIRRGVFGYTF,TGTGCCAGCAGTTACTCGATAAGACGGGGGGTTTTCGGCTACACCTTC
TRBV19,.,TRBD1,TRBJ2-4,CASSMGTGTGSKNIQYF,TGTGCCAGTAGTATGGGGACAGGGACCGGGAGTAAGAACATTCAGTACTTC
TRBV28,few,.,TRBJ1-4,CASSLATPSGLFF,TGTGCCAGCAGTCTGGCCACACCCTCGGGACTGTTTTTT
TRBV28,.,.,TRBJ1-5,CASKTGGVLTRQPQHF,TGTGCCAGCAAAACTGGGGGGGTACTGACGAGACAGCCCCAGCATTTT
TRBV3-1/TRBV3-2,.,TRBD2,TRBJ2-7,CASSQDIERGDYEQYF,TGTGCCAGCAGCCAAGATATCGAGCGGGGGGACTACGAGCAGTACTTC
TRBV6-5,.,.,TRBJ1-2,CASSYLPGDGYTF,TGTGCCAGCAGTTACCTACCAGGGGACGGCTACACCTTC
TRBV20-1,few,TRBD2,TRBJ2-1,CSASSGGKSYNEQFF,TGCAGTGCTAGTAGCGGGGGGAAGTCCTACAATGAGCAGTTCTTC
TRBV10-3,.,TRBD1,TRBJ2-7,CAISSTGPGYEQYF,TGTGCCATCAGCTCGACAGGGCCAGGGTACGAGCAGTACTTC
TRBV9,once,.,TRBJ2-2,CASSVVRGMDTGELFF,TGTGCCAGCAGCGTAGTTCGGGGGATGGACACCGGGGAGCTGTTTTTT
TRBV2,.,.,TRBJ2-6,CASRAGVSGANVLTF,TGTGCCAGCAGGGCAGGCGTCTCTGGGGCCAACGTCCTGACTTTC
TRBV19,.,TRBD1,TRBJ1-6,CASSPKRQGITPLHF,TGTGCCAGTAGTCCGAAAAGACAGGGAATAACACCCCTCCACTTT
TRBV7-2,.,TRBD2,TRBJ2-1,CASGLVAGGPSEQFF,TGTGCCAGCGGATTAGTAGCGGGGGGGCCAAGTGAGCAGTTCTTC
TRBV7-2,.,.,TRBJ1-5,CASSLDFRSDPQHF,TGTGCCAGCAGCTTAGACTTCAGGTCGGATCCCCAGCATTTT
TRBV11-2,.,.,TRBJ2-1,CASSFEMRTAGFDEQFF,TGTGCCAGCAGCTTCGAGATGAGAACGGCAGGGTTCGATGAGCAGTTCTTC
TRBV6-4,.,.,TRBJ2-7,CASMSGDLVDEQYF,TGTGCCAGCATGTCAGGCGATCTCGTTGACGAGCAGTACTTC
TRBV15,.,.,TRBJ2-1,CATAINEEQFF,TGTGCCACCGCCATTAATGAGGAGCAGTTCTTC
TRBV6-6,.,TRBD1,TRBJ1-1,CASSYPGTGKEAFF,TGTGCCAGCAGTTACCCCGGGACAGGGAAGGAAGCTTTCTTT
TRBV11-3,.,TRBD1,TRBJ1-1,CASSTRTGSPAFF,TGTGCCAGCAGCACCCGGACAGGGAGTCCAGCTTTCTTT
TRBV15,.,.,TRBJ1-2,CATSRPGYGYTF,TGTGCCACCAGCAGACCAGGTTATGGCTACACCTTC
TRBV11-3,.,TRBD1,TRBJ2-2,CASSGAGGTGELFF,TGTGCCAGCAGCGGCGCAGGGGGCACCGGGGAGCTGTTTTTT
TRBV5-1,.,.,TRBJ2-3,CASRRPGNTDTQYF,TGCGCCAGCAGGCGGCCAGGGAACACAGATACGCAGTATTTT
TRBV19,.,.,TRBJ2-7,CASSIDSLAGNEQYF,TGTGCCAGTAGTATAGATAGCCTAGCTGGGAACGAGCAGTACTTC
TRBV28,.,.,TRBJ1-2,CASRGRSERYTF,TGTGCCAGCAGGGGGCGAAGCGAGCGCTACACCTTC
TRBV5-1,once,TRBD1,TRBJ2-3,CASSRTGIDTQYF,TGCGCCAGCAGTAGGACAGGGATAGATACGCAGTATTTT
TRBV18,.,TRBD1,TRBJ2-3,CASSPYRGQGLTTDTQYF,TGTGCCAGCTCACCTTACCGCGGACAGGGGTTGACCACAGATACGCAGTATTTT
TRBV5-1,.,TRBD1,TRBJ2-2,CASSSRDRNTGELFF,TGCGCCAGCAGCAGCCGGGACAGGAACACCGGGGAGCTGTTTTTT
TRBV3-1/TRBV3-2,.,.,TRBJ2-1,CASSQDRGRTYNEQFF,TGTGCCAGCAGCCAAGATCGGGGGAGGACCTACAATGAGCAGTTCTTC
TRBV6-5,.,TRBD1,TRBJ1-4,CASSLTGMGEKLFF,TGTGCCAGCAGTTTGACAGGGATGGGCGAAAAACTGTTTTTT
TRBV4-2,.,TRBD1,TRBJ2-3,CASSQGTGEGADTQYF,TGTGCCAGCAGCCAGGGGACAGGGGAGGGCGCAGATACGCAGTATTTT
TRBV20-1,few,.,TRBJ1-5,CSASWTLSNQPQHF,TGCAGTGCTAGTTGGACACTTAGCAATCAGCCCCAGCATTTT
TRBV6-2/TRBV6-3,once,.,TRBJ2-3,CASSPGGGLSTDTQYF,TGTGCCAGCAGCCCAGGGGGGGGGCTTAGCACAGATACGCAGTATTTT
TRBV27,.,.,TRBJ1-5,CASSASKPRVQPQHF,TGTGCCAGCAGCGCGTCGAAACCGCGGGTACAGCCCCAGCATTTT
TRBV19,.,.,TRBJ1-3,CASSTGMFSGNTIYF,TGTGCCAGTAGTACAGGGATGTTTTCTGGAAACACCATATATTTT
TRBV7-8,.,TRBD1,TRBJ1-1,CASSHSGTDTEAFF,TGTGCCAGCAGCCATTCCGGGACAGACACTGAAGCTTTCTTT
TRBV2,.,TRBD1,TRBJ1-1,CASSGTGGGLMNTEAFF,TGTGCCAGCAGTGGGACAGGGGGTGGTTTAATGAACACTGAAGCTTTCTTT
TRBV19,.,.,TRBJ2-1,CASSIYSSYNEQFF,TGTGCCAGTAGTATTTACAGCTCCTACAATGAGCAGTTCTTC
TRBV6-2/TRBV6-3,.,.,TRBJ1-2,CASSHHMRSYTF,TGTGCCAGCAGCCACCACATGAGGAGCTACACCTTC
TRBV19,.,TRBD1,TRBJ1-2,CASRNPGGVSYGYTF,TGTGCCAGTAGGAACCCAGGGGGAGTAAGCTATGGCTACACCTTC
TRBV13,.,TRBD1,TRBJ2-4,CASSVWTGLAKNIQYF,TGTGCCAGCAGCGTATGGACAGGCCTAGCCAAAAACATTCAGTACTTC
TRBV24-1,.,.,TRBJ1-2,CASSRGNYGYTF,TGTGCCTCTTCTAGAGGGAACTATGGCTACACCTTC
TRBV6-2/TRBV6-3,once,TRBD2,TRBJ2-5,CASSLGTSGFQETQYF,TGTGCCAGCAGTCTCGGGACTAGCGGATTCCAAGAGACCCAGTACTTC
TRBV18,.,.,TRBJ2-5,CASSPQHIETQYF,TGTGCCAGCTCACCACAGCATATAGAGACCCAGTACTTC
TRBV6-4,.,TRBD1,TRBJ1-2,CASSVDRGDGYTF,TGTGCCAGCAGTGTCGACAGGGGGGATGGCTACACCTTC